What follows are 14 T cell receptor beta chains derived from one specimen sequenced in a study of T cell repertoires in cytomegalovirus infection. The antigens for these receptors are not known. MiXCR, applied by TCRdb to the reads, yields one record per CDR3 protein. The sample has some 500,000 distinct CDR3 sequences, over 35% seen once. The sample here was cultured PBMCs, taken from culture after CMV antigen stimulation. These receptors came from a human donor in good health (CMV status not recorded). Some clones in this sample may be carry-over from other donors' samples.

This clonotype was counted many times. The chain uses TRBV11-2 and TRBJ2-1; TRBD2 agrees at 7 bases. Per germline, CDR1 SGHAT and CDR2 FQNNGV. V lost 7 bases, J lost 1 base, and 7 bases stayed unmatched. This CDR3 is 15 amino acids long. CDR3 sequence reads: CASTGLDLSYNEQFF. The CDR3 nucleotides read TGTGCCAGCACCGGACTAGACCTTTCCTACAATGAGCAGTTCTTC. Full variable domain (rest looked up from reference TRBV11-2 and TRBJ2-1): EAGVAQSPRYKIIEKRQSVAFWCNPISGHATLYWYQQILGQGPKLLIQFQNNGVVDDSQLPKDRFSAERLKGVDSTLKIQPAKLEDSAVYLCASTGLDLSYNEQFFGPGTRLTVL.

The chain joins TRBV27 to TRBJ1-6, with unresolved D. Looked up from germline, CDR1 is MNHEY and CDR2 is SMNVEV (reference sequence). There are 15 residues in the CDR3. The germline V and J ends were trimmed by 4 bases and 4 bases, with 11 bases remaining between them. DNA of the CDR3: TGTGCCAGCAGTTATCGGCGCAGGTATAATTCACCCCTCCACTTT. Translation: CASSYRRRYNSPLHF.

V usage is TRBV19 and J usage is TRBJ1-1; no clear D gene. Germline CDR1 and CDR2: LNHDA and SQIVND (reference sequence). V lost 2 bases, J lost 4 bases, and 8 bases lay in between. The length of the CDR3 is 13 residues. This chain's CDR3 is CASSITRSTEAFF. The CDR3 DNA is TGTGCCAGTAGTATAACTAGGAGCACTGAAGCTTTCTTT.

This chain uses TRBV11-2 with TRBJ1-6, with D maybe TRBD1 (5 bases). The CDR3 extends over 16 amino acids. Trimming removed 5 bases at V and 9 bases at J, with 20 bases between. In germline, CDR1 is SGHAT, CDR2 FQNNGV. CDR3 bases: TGTGCCAGCAGCCCCCAACCCCAGGGTGGGCGTTCACCCCTCCACTTT. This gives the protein CASSPQPQGGRSPLHF.

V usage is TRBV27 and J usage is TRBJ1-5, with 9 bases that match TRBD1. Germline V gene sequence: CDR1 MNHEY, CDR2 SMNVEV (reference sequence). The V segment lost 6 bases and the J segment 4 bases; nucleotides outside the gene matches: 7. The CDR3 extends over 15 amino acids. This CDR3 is CASSNLGTGNQPQHF. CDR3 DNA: TGTGCCAGCAGCAACCTGGGGACAGGGAATCAGCCCCAGCATTTT.

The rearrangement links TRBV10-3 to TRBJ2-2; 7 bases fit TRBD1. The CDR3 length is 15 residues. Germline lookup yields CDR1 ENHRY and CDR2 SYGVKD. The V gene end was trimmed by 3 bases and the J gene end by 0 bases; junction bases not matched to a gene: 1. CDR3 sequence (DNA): TGTGCCATCAGTGAAACAGGGGCGAACACCGGGGAGCTGTTTTTT. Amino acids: CAISETGANTGELFF.

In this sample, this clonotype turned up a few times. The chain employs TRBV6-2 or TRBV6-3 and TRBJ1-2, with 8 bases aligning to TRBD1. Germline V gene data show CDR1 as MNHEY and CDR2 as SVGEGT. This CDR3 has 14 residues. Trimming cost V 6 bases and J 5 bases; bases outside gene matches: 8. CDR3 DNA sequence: TGTGCCAGCAGGCGGACGACAGGGGTGTATGGCTACACCTTC. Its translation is CASRRTTGVYGYTF.

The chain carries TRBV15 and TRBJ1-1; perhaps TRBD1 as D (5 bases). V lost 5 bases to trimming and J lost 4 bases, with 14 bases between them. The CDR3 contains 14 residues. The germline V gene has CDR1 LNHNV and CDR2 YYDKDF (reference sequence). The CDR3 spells CATSGRRGSTEAFF. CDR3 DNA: TGTGCCACCAGCGGAAGACGGGGGTCCACTGAAGCTTTCTTT.

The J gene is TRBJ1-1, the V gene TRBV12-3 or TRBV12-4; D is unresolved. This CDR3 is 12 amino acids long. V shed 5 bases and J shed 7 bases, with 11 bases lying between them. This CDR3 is CASSTPVDEAFF. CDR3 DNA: TGTGCCAGCAGTACCCCGGTGGATGAAGCTTTCTTT.

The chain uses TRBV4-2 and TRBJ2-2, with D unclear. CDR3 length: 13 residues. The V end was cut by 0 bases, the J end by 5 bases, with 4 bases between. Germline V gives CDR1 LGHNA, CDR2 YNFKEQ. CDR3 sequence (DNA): TGTGCCAGCAGCCAAGATTGGACCGGGGAGCTGTTTTTT. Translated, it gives CASSQDWTGELFF.

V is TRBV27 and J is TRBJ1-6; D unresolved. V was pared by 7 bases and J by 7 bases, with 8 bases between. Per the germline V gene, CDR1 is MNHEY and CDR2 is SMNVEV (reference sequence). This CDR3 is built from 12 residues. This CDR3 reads CASKHANSPLHF. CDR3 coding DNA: TGTGCCAGCAAGCACGCGAATTCACCCCTCCACTTT.

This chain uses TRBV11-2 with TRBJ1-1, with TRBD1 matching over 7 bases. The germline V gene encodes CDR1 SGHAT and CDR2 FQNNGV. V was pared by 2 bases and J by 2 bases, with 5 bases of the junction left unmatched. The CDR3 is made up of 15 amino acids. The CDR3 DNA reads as TGTGCCAGCAGCTTAATGGGACAGACCAACACTGAAGCTTTCTTT. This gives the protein CASSLMGQTNTEAFF.

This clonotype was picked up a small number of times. CDR3 bases: TGTGCCAGCAGCGCCACAGGGAAGGAAAAACTGTTTTTT. It yields the protein CASSATGKEKLFF. V is TRBV7-6 and J is TRBJ1-4; D possibly corresponds to TRBD1 (6 bases). Germline CDR1 is SGHVS and CDR2 is FNYEAQ. V shed 5 bases and J shed 8 bases, with 12 bases lying between them. The CDR3 length is 13 residues.

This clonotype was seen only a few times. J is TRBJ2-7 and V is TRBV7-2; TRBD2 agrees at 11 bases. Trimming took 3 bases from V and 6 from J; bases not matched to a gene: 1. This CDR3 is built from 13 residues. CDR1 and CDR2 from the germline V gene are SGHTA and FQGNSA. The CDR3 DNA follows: TGTGCCAGCAGCTTTAGCGGGAGGGCCGAGCAGTACTTC. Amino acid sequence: CASSFSGRAEQYF.